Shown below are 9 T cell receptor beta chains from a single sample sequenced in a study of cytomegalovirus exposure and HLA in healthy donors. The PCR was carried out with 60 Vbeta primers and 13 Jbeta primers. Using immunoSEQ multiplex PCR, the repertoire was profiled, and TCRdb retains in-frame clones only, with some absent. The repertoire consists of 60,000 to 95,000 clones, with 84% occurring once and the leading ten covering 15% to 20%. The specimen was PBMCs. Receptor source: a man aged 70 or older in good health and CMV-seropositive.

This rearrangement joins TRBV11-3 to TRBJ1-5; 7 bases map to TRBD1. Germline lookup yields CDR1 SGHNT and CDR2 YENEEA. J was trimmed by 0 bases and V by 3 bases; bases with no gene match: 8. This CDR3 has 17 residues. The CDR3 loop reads CASSFPHRGYSNQPQHF. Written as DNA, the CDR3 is TGTGCCAGCAGCTTCCCCCACAGGGGCTATAGCAATCAGCCCCAGCATTTT.

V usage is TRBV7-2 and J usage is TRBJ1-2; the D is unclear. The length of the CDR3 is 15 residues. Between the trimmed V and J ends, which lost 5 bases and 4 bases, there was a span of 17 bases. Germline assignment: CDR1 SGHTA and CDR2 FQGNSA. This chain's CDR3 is CASSKTYYEGYGYTF. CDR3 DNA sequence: TGTGCCAGCAGCAAGACATACTATGAGGGCTATGGCTACACCTTC.

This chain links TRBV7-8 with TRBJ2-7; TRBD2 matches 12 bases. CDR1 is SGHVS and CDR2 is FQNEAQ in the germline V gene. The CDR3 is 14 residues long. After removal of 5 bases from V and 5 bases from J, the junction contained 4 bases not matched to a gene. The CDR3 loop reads CASSLGLAGHEQYF. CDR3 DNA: TGTGCCAGCAGCCTGGGACTAGCGGGCCACGAGCAGTACTTC.

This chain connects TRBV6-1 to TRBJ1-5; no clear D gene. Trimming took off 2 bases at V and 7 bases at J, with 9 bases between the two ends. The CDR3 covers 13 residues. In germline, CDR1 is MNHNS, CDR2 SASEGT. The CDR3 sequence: CASSEISGQPQHF. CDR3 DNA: TGTGCCAGCAGTGAAATATCTGGCCAGCCCCAGCATTTT.

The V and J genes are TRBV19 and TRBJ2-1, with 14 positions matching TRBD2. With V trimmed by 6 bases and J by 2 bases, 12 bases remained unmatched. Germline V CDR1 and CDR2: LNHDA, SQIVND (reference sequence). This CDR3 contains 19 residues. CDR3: CASSRTSGRIWEPYNEQFF. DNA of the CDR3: TGTGCCAGTAGCCGGACTAGCGGGAGGATTTGGGAACCCTACAATGAGCAGTTCTTC. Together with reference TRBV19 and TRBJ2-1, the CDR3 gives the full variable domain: DGGITQSPKYLFRKEGQNVTLSCEQNLNHDAMYWYRQDPGQGLRLIYYSQIVNDFQKGDIAEGYSVSREKKESFPLTVTSAQKNPTAFYLCASSRTSGRIWEPYNEQFFGPGTRLTVL.

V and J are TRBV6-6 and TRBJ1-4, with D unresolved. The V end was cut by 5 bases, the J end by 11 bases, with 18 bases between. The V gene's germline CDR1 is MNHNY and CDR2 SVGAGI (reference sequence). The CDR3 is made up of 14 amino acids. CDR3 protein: CASSILGVGNKLFF. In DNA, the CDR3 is TGTGCCAGCAGTATTCTTGGAGTCGGCAACAAACTGTTTTTT.

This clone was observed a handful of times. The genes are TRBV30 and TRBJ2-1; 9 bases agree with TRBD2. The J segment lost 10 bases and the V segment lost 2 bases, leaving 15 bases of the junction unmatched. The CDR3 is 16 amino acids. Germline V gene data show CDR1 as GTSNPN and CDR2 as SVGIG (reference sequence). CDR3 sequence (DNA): TGTGCCTGGAGTCCGAGGGGGCGAGTAGCGGGAGTGGAGCAGTTCTTC. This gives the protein CAWSPRGRVAGVEQFF.

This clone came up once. The CDR3 loop reads CASSSGTADNYGYTF. The CDR3 DNA sequence: TGTGCCAGCAGCTCCGGGACAGCTGACAACTATGGCTACACCTTC. The V call is TRBV5-8, the J call TRBJ1-2, with 7 bases aligning to TRBD1. Germline V gene data show CDR1 as SGHTS and CDR2 as YDEGEE. The J segment lost 2 bases and the V segment lost 3 bases, leaving 7 bases of the junction unmatched. CDR3 length: 15 amino acids.

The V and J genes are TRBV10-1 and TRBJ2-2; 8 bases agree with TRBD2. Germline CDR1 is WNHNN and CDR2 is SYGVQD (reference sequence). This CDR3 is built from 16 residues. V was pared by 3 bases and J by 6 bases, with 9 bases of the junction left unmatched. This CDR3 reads CASSEQRETSAGELFF. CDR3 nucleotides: TGCGCCAGCAGTGAACAGCGGGAGACCTCTGCCGGGGAGCTGTTTTTT.